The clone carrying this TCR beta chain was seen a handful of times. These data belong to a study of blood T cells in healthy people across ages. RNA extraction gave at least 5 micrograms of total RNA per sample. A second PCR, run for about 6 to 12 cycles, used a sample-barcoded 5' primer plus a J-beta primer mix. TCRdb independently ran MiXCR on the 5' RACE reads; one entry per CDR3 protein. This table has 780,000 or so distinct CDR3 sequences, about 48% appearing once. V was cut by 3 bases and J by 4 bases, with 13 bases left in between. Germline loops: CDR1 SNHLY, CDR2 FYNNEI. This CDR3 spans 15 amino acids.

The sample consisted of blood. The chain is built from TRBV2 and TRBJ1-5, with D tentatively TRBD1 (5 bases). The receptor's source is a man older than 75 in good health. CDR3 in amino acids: CASSEGQGANQPQHF. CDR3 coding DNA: TGTGCCAGCAGTGAGGGGCAGGGCGCAAATCAGCCCCAGCATTTT. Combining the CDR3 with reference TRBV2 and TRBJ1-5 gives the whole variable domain EPEVTQTPSHQVTQMGQEVILRCVPISNHLYFYWYRQILGQKVEFLVSFYNNEISEKSEIFDDQFSVERPDGSNFTLKIRSTKLEDSAMYFCASSEGQGANQPQHFGDGTRLSIL.